Shown below are 3 T cell receptor beta chains from a single sample sequenced in a study of vaccination and CD4 T cells after COVID-19. Sequencing of DNA taken from cultured CD4+ T cells relied on the Oncomine TCR Beta short-read assay. TCRdb re-derived calls from the PCR reads in MiXCR, one entry per CDR3 protein. The table has roughly 28,000 distinct CDR3 sequences, 41% seen once; the top ten hold roughly 5.6%. Time point: late sampling 161 to 241 days after vaccination in three convalescent patients. Regarding treatment: approximately nine-day PBMC culture with coronavirus spike peptide pools or control peptides (ViraFEST assay). Their specific antigens are unknown. The sample in question was CD4+ T cells from blood, cultured in vitro, obtained about 7 months after SARS-CoV-2 vaccination. Receptor source: a human donor who had recovered from COVID-19.

DNA for the CDR3: TGCAGTGCTAACGGGGTCTATGGCTACACCTTC. It encodes CSANGVYGYTF. The V call is TRBV20-1, the J call TRBJ1-2; D unclear. CDR1 is DFQATT, CDR2 SNEGSKA, per germline (reference sequence). V shed 4 bases and J shed 4 bases, with 7 bases lying between them. CDR3 length: 11 residues.

The J gene is TRBJ2-7, the V gene TRBV20-1; perhaps TRBD1 as D (6 bases). Germline-derived CDR1 and CDR2 are DFQATT and SNEGSKA (reference sequence). The length of the CDR3 is 14 residues. V was trimmed by 0 bases and J by 4 bases, leaving 13 bases between them. This chain's CDR3 is CSARDRQDRYEQYF. In DNA, the CDR3 is TGCAGTGCTAGAGATAGACAGGACCGATACGAGCAGTACTTC.

By frequency in the sample, this clonotype is medium-sized. This chain joins TRBV27 and TRBJ1-2; TRBD1 agrees at 9 bases. This CDR3 is 14 amino acids long. J lost 6 bases, V lost 6 bases, and 8 bases had no gene match. The germline V gene has CDR1 MNHEY and CDR2 SMNVEV (reference sequence). The chain's CDR3 is CASRTGQGGDGYTF. The CDR3 nucleotides are TGTGCCAGCAGGACGGGACAGGGTGGTGATGGCTACACCTTC.